These 24 T cell receptor beta chains share one sample of origin, sequenced in a study of vaccination and CD4 T cells after COVID-19. Regarding treatment: roughly 10-day PBMC culture with coronavirus spike peptide pools or control peptides (ViraFEST assay). CD4+ T cells of the unexposed donor were collected before the COVID-19 pandemic (2011-2018). Their antigens are not known. The Oncomine TCR Beta short-read assay generated sequence data from the DNA of cultured CD4+ T cells. TCRdb processed the PCR reads anew with MiXCR; each CDR3 protein has one entry. This table has nearly 4,500 distinct CDR3 sequences, nearly 65% appearing once. Sequenced sample: CD4+ T cells from blood, cultured in vitro. These receptor sequences come from a human donor in good health.

The CDR3 here is CASSDSGGAEAQYF. The CDR3 DNA reads as TGCGCCAGCAGTGATTCAGGGGGCGCGGAGGCCCAGTACTTC. This sequence joins TRBV10-1 and TRBJ2-5, with TRBD1 matching 8 bases. CDR3 length: 14 residues. Germline loops: CDR1 WNHNN, CDR2 SYGVQD (reference sequence). The ends lost 3 bases at V and 9 bases at J; junction bases unmatched: 9.

The sample holds one count of this clonotype. The V and J genes are TRBV19 and TRBJ1-1; tentatively, D is TRBD1 (6 bases). This CDR3 region has 14 residues. The V and J ends lost 5 bases and 5 bases respectively, with 15 bases between them. CDR1 is LNHDA and CDR2 is SQIVND in the germline V gene (reference sequence). The CDR3 region has the DNA TGTGCCAGTAGTCTCCAGGGAAGGGGGACTGAAGCTTTCTTT. Amino acid sequence: CASSLQGRGTEAFF.

The J gene is TRBJ1-5, the V gene TRBV7-2; 9 bases match TRBD1. Germline loops: CDR1 SGHTA, CDR2 FQGNSA. The CDR3 extends over 17 amino acids. V dropped 5 bases and J dropped 2; count of bases not matched to a gene: 10. In DNA form, the CDR3 reads TGTGCCAGCAGCCCAAAGACAGGGGGATTTGGCAATCAGCCCCAGCATTTT. Protein: CASSPKTGGFGNQPQHF.

This clonotype turned up a few times. The chain links TRBV20-1 to TRBJ1-1; 7 bases fit TRBD1. Losses at the gene ends were 5 bases for V and 6 bases for J; bases not matched to a gene: 12. CDR3 length: 14 residues. CDR1 is DFQATT, CDR2 SNEGSKA, per germline (reference sequence). The CDR3 bases are TGCAGTGCTGTGGCCGTCAGGGGGGTAGCTGAAGCTTTCTTT. Translating gives CSAVAVRGVAEAFF.

This chain joins TRBV21-1 and TRBJ1-3; the table gives TRBD1 as D, unverified against the DNA. TRBV21-1 counts as a pseudogene. The length of the CDR3 is 14 residues. The CDR3 DNA follows: TGTGCCAGCCAAACAGGGCCCTCTGGAAACACCATATATTTT. Protein sequence: CASQTGPSGNTIYF.

This chain connects TRBV6-1 to TRBJ2-5; 9 bases map to TRBD1. The V gene end was trimmed by 11 bases and the J gene end by 3 bases; junction bases not matched to a gene: 4. Germline-derived CDR1 and CDR2 are MNHNS and SASEGT. This CDR3 comprises 12 residues. The CDR3 DNA follows: TGTGCCTCCAGGACAGGGGAAGAGACCCAGTACTTC. Translating it yields CASRTGEETQYF.

This chain uses TRBV20-1 with TRBJ1-1; D might be TRBD1 (5 bases). This CDR3 spans 13 amino acids. The germline gives CDR1 DFQATT, CDR2 SNEGSKA (reference sequence). The germline V and J ends were trimmed by 3 bases and 7 bases, with 15 bases remaining between them. The chain's CDR3 is CSASSARGGEAFF. The CDR3 DNA reads TGCAGTGCTAGCTCCGCACGGGGCGGTGAAGCTTTCTTT.

J is TRBJ2-3 and V is TRBV20-1; 15 bases agree with TRBD2. Trimming took 5 bases from V and 4 from J; bases not matched to a gene: 7. This CDR3 spans 16 amino acids. The V gene's germline CDR1 is DFQATT and CDR2 SNEGSKA (reference sequence). In DNA form, the CDR3 reads TGCAGTGCTCTCTGGACTAGCGGGGGGGGCGCAGATACGCAGTATTTT. Protein sequence: CSALWTSGGGADTQYF.

This sequence joins TRBV10-1 and TRBJ1-2, with a weak D call TRBD1 (5 bases). Trimming left V 0 bases short and J 6 bases short, with 8 bases between. The CDR3 is 13 residues long. Germline V gene sequence: CDR1 WNHNN, CDR2 SYGVQD (reference sequence). The CDR3 loop is CASSESQENGYTF. Here the CDR3 DNA reads TGCGCCAGCAGTGAGTCACAGGAGAATGGCTACACCTTC.

V usage is TRBV6-1 and J usage is TRBJ2-6, with no clear D. CDR1 is MNHNS, CDR2 SASEGT, per germline. The CDR3 totals 16 residues. The ends were cut back, 2 bases at V and 0 bases at J, with 8 bases in the middle. The CDR3 reads CASSESMGSGANVLTF. As DNA, the CDR3 is TGTGCCAGCAGTGAATCCATGGGCTCTGGGGCCAACGTCCTGACTTTC.

V gene TRBV2 combines with J gene TRBJ1-5; 10 bases match TRBD1. The V segment lost 2 bases and the J segment 5 bases; nucleotides outside the gene matches: 6. The CDR3 has 16 residues. The germline gives CDR1 SNHLY, CDR2 FYNNEI. The CDR3 DNA sequence: TGTGCCAGCAGTGAATTTGGGGACAGGGGAGATCAGCCCCAGCATTTT. Amino acid sequence: CASSEFGDRGDQPQHF. Using reference TRBV2 and TRBJ1-5 for the parts outside the CDR3, the full variable domain is EPEVTQTPSHQVTQMGQEVILRCVPISNHLYFYWYRQILGQKVEFLVSFYNNEISEKSEIFDDQFSVERPDGSNFTLKIRSTKLEDSAMYFCASSEFGDRGDQPQHFGDGTRLSIL.

The chain employs TRBV12-3 or TRBV12-4 and TRBJ2-5, with unresolved D. Between the trimmed V and J ends, which lost 3 bases and 5 bases, there was a span of 7 bases. The CDR3 is 12 amino acids. The CDR3, as DNA: TGTGCCAGCAGTTTGGGGTCGGAGACCCAGTACTTC. It yields the protein CASSLGSETQYF.

The rearrangement links TRBV6-5 to TRBJ2-7; tentatively, D is TRBD2 (5 bases). Trimming took off 2 bases at V and 7 bases at J, with 21 bases between the two ends. This CDR3 is 16 amino acids long. CDR1 is MNHEY, CDR2 SVGAGI, per germline. The CDR3, as DNA: TGTGCCAGCAGTTACCACAAATTGGACTTGGGCCGGGAGCAGTACTTC. Its translation: CASSYHKLDLGREQYF.

V usage is TRBV20-1 and J usage is TRBJ1-5; 7 bases fit TRBD1. Trimming cost V 3 bases and J 3 bases; bases outside gene matches: 5. In germline, CDR1 is DFQATT, CDR2 SNEGSKA (reference sequence). This CDR3 has 14 residues. The CDR3 coding sequence is TGCAGTGCTAGGGACAGGTCGGTCAATCAGCCCCAGCATTTT. This codes for CSARDRSVNQPQHF.

The rearrangement joins TRBV10-3 to TRBJ2-7, with 10 bases aligning to TRBD1. The CDR3 totals 16 residues. The germline CDR1 and CDR2 sequences are ENHRY and SYGVKD. The V gene end was trimmed by 6 bases and the J gene end by 4 bases; junction bases not matched to a gene: 12. CDR3 DNA: TGTGCCATCAGCGTCCAGGGACAGGGGAGTACGTACGAGCAGTACTTC. Translation gives CAISVQGQGSTYEQYF.

The chain combines TRBV29-1 with TRBJ2-7; D gene ambiguous. Between the trimmed V and J ends, which lost 5 bases and 3 bases, there was a span of 8 bases. The CDR3 totals 11 residues. Germline lookup yields CDR1 SQVTM and CDR2 ANQGSEA. CDR3 residues: CSVSDGYEQYF. CDR3 in DNA: TGCAGCGTTTCGGACGGCTACGAGCAGTACTTC.

The chain carries TRBV5-4 and TRBJ1-1; a weak D match, TRBD1 (5 bases). Trimming took 4 bases from V and 4 from J, leaving 17 bases between them. The CDR3 length is 15 residues. Per the germline V gene, CDR1 is SGHNT and CDR2 is YYREEE (reference sequence). The CDR3 protein is CASSLALQGGTEAFF. The CDR3 bases are TGTGCCAGCAGCCTTGCGTTGCAGGGCGGCACTGAAGCTTTCTTT.

V and J are TRBV20-1 and TRBJ1-1, with a tentative D call TRBD1 (5 bases). The CDR3 covers 13 residues. Germline V gene data show CDR1 as DFQATT and CDR2 as SNEGSKA (reference sequence). Trimming pared 4 bases from V and 2 bases from J, leaving 11 bases between. This CDR3 reads CSAKRDGNTEAFF. Here the CDR3 DNA reads TGCAGTGCTAAAAGGGACGGAAACACTGAAGCTTTCTTT.

This clonotype was seen a handful of times. CDR3 in amino acids: CASSLQGATYGYTF. The CDR3 nucleotides read TGTGCCAGCAGCTTACAGGGGGCAACCTATGGCTACACCTTC. This sequence joins TRBV7-9 and TRBJ1-2; 8 nucleotides match TRBD1. The J segment lost 4 bases and the V segment lost 2 bases, leaving 3 bases of the junction unmatched. The CDR3 sequence is 14 residues long. Germline lookup yields CDR1 SEHNR and CDR2 FQNEAQ (reference sequence).

The V call is TRBV20-1, the J call TRBJ1-1, with D hard to call. V dropped 4 bases and J dropped 3 bases, with 12 bases sitting between them. Germline values: CDR1 DFQATT, CDR2 SNEGSKA (reference sequence). This CDR3 spans 13 amino acids. The CDR3 here is CSANKGAYTEAFF. The CDR3, as DNA: TGCAGTGCTAATAAGGGAGCCTACACTGAAGCTTTCTTT.

A few counts support this clonotype. The chain links TRBV10-1 to TRBJ1-5; a weak D match, TRBD1 (6 bases). Per germline, CDR1 WNHNN and CDR2 SYGVQD (reference sequence). The CDR3 runs to 13 residues. Trimming stripped 3 bases from V and 7 bases from J, with 10 bases between. The CDR3 DNA reads as TGCGCCAGCAGTGATACAGGGCTACAGCCCCAGCATTTT. Its translation is CASSDTGLQPQHF.

V and J are TRBV2 and TRBJ1-1, with 8 bases that match TRBD1. The junction had 6 bases not matched to a gene; V was cut back by 3 bases and J by 3 bases. Germline lookup yields CDR1 SNHLY and CDR2 FYNNEI. This CDR3 has 15 residues. The CDR3 region is CASSEQGARYTEAFF. The CDR3, as DNA: TGTGCCAGCAGTGAGCAGGGGGCGCGGTACACTGAAGCTTTCTTT.

This clonotype was counted only a few times. This chain links TRBV7-9 with TRBJ1-6; D possibly corresponds to TRBD1 (6 bases). Trimming left V 4 bases short and J 7 bases short, with 17 bases between. Germline assignment: CDR1 SEHNR and CDR2 FQNEAQ (reference sequence). This CDR3 is 16 amino acids long. CDR3 bases: TGTGCCAGCAGCTCAGGGGCAGGGAACTCCAATTCACCCCTCCACTTT. Translated, it gives CASSSGAGNSNSPLHF.

The V call is TRBV6-2 or TRBV6-3, the J call TRBJ2-7, with 7 bases that match TRBD2. The CDR3 contains 16 residues. Germline V gene sequence: CDR1 MNHEY, CDR2 SVGEGT. Losses at the gene ends were 0 bases for V and 3 bases for J; bases not matched to a gene: 8. The CDR3 reads CASSYSPAGSDYEQYF. CDR3 in DNA: TGTGCCAGCAGTTACTCTCCAGCGGGATCAGACTACGAGCAGTACTTC.